This TCR beta chain stems from a study of blood T cell repertoires in COVID-19. Looking at the study overall: Spain, Italy and the United States supplied samples that represented acute and convalescent COVID-19.

Resolution of symptoms, clearance, or two negative PCRs was present in recovered Cohort 3 donors. Sequenced by immunoSEQ multiplex PCR; TCRdb stores in-frame clones only, minus some. The sample has roughly 520,000 clones, roughly 90% seen once. This TCR was sampled from a woman in her forties who had recovered from COVID-19. Sequenced: PBMCs or T cells enriched from blood (not recorded which).

This CDR3 reads CASSLAAGQYNEQFF. DNA for the CDR3: TGCGCCAGCAGCTTGGCGGCAGGGCAGTACAATGAGCAGTTCTTC. V and J are TRBV5-1 and TRBJ2-1; possible D gene TRBD1, 5 bases. CDR1 is SGHRS and CDR2 is YFSETQ in the germline V gene. Trimming took off 0 bases at V and 4 bases at J, with 11 bases between the two ends. This CDR3 has 15 amino acids.